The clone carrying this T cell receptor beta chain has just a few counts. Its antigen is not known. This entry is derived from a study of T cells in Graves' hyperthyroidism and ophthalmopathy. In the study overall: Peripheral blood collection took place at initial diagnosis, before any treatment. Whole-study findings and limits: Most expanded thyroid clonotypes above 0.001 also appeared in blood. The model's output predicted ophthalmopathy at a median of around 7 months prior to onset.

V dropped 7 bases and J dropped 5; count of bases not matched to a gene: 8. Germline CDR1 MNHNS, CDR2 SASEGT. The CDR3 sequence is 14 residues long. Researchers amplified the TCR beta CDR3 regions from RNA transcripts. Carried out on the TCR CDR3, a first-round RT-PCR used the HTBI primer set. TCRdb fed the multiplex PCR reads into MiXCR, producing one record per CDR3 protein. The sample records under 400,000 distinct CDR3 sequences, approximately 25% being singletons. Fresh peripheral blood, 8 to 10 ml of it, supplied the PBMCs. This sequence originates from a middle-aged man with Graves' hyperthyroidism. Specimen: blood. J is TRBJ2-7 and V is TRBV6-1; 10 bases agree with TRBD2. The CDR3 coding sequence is TGTGCCAGCACCCCTAGCGGGAGTTTCAACGAGCAGTACTTC. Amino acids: CASTPSGSFNEQYF.